This TCR beta chain was observed in a study of T cell changes during pregnancy in multiple sclerosis. Using immunoSEQ multiplex PCR, the repertoire was profiled, and TCRdb retains in-frame clones only, with some absent. The sample holds about 40,000 clones; about 90% are singletons and the top ten take 0.78%. This receptor was obtained from a female donor with multiple sclerosis, enrolled in a pregnancy study. Material: CD4+ T cells from peripheral blood mononuclear cells, obtained before pregnancy.

CDR3 amino acids: CASSFRRRVGGELFF. The CDR3, as DNA: TGTGCCAGCAGCTTTAGAAGGAGGGTTGGCGGGGAGCTGTTTTTT. J is TRBJ2-2 and V is TRBV11-2; perhaps TRBD2 as D (6 bases). The CDR3 length is 15 residues. Trimming removed 3 bases from V and 7 bases from J, with 15 bases in between. Germline CDR1 reads SGHAT; CDR2 reads FQNNGV. Supplemented by reference TRBV11-2 and TRBJ2-2, the full variable domain reads EAGVAQSPRYKIIEKRQSVAFWCNPISGHATLYWYQQILGQGPKLLIQFQNNGVVDDSQLPKDRFSAERLKGVDSTLKIQPAKLEDSAVYLCASSFRRRVGGELFFGEGSRLTVL.